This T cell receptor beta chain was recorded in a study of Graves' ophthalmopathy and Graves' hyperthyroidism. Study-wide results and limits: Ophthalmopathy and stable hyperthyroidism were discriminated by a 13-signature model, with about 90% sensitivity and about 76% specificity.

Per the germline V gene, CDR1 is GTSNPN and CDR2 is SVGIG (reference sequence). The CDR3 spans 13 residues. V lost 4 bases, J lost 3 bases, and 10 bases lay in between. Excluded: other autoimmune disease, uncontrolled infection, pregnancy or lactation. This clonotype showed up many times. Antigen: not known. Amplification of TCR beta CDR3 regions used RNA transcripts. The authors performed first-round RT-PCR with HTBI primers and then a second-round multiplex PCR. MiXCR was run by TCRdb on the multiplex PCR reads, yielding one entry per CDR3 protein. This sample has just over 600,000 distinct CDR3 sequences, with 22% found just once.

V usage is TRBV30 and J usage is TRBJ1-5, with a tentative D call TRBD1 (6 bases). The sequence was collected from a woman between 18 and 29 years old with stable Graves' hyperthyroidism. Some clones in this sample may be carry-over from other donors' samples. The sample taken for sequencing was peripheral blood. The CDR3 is CAWKGGFNQPQHF. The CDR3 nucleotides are TGTGCCTGGAAGGGGGGCTTCAATCAGCCCCAGCATTTT.